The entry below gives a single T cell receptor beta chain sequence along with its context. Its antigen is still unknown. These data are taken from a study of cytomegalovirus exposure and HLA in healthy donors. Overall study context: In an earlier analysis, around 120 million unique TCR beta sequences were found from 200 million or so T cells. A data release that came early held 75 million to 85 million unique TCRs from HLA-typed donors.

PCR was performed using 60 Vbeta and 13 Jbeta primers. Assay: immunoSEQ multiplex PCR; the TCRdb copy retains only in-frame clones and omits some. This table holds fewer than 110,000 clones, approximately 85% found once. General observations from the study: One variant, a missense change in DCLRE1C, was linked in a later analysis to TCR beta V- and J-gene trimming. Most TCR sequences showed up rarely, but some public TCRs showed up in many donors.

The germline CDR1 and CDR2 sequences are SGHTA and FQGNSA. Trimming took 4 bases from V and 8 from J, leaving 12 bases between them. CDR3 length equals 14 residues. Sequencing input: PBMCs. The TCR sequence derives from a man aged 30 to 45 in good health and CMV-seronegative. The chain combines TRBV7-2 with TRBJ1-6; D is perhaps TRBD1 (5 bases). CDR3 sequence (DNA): TGTGCCAGCAGCTCAATTGGGGCCTATTCACCCCTCCACTTT. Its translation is CASSSIGAYSPLHF.